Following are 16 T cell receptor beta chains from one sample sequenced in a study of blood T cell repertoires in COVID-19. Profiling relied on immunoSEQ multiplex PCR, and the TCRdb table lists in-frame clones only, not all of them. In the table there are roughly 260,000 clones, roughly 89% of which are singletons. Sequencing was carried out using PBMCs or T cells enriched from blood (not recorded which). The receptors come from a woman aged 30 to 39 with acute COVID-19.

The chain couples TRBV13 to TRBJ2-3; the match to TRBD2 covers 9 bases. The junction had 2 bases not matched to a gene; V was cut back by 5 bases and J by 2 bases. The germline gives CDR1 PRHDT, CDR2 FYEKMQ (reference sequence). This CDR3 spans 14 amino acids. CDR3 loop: CASSLAGLTDTQYF. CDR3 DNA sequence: TGTGCCAGCAGCCTAGCGGGACTCACAGATACGCAGTATTTT.

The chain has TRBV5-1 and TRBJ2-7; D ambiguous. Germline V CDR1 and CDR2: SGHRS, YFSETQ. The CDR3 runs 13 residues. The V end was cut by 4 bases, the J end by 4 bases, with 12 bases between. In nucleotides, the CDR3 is TGCGCCAGCAGCCCCCTCGAGGTTTACGAGCAGTACTTC. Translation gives CASSPLEVYEQYF.

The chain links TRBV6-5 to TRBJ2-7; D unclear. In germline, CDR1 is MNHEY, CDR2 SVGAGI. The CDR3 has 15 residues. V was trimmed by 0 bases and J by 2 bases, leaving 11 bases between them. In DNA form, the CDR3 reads TGTGCCAGCAGTTACTCGCGACACAGCCCCTACGAGCAGTACTTC. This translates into CASSYSRHSPYEQYF.

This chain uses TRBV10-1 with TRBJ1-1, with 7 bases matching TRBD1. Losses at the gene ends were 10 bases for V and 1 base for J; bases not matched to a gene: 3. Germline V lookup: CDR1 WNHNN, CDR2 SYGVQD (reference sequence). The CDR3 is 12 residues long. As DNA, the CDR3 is TGCGCCAACCGACAGGGGAACACTGAAGCTTTCTTT. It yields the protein CANRQGNTEAFF.

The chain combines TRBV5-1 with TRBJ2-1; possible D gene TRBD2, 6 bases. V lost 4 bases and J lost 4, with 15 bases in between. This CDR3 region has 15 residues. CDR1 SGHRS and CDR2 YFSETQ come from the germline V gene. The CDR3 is CASSVKGLLYNEQFF. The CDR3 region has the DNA TGCGCCAGCAGCGTGAAAGGACTACTTTACAATGAGCAGTTCTTC.

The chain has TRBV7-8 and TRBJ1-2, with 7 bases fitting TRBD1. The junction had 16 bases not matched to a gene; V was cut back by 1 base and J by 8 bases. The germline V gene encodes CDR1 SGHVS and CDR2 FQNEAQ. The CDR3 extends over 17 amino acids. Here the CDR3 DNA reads TGTGCCAGCAGCTTAGTCTCCGGACAGGCTCGTTTGGTGGGCTACACCTTC. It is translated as CASSLVSGQARLVGYTF.

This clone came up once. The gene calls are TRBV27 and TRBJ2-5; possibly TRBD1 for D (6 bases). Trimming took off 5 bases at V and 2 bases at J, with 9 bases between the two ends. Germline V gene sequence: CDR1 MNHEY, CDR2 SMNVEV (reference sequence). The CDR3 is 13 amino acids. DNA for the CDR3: TGTGCCAGCAGTAGACAGGTTCAAGAGACCCAGTACTTC. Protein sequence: CASSRQVQETQYF.

The DNA of the CDR3 is TGTGCCATCAGGGTACAGGGCGGAGAAGGCACTGAAGCTTTCTTT. It encodes CAIRVQGGEGTEAFF. The genes are TRBV10-3 and TRBJ1-1, with D maybe TRBD1 (6 bases). CDR1 ENHRY and CDR2 SYGVKD come from the germline V gene. The germline V and J ends were trimmed by 6 bases and 4 bases, with 18 bases remaining between them. CDR3 size: 15 residues.

The CDR3 is CASGVYLGTEAFF. In DNA form, the CDR3 reads TGTGCCAGCGGAGTTTACCTGGGCACTGAAGCTTTCTTT. The chain has TRBV6-5 and TRBJ1-1, with D unresolved. Germline loops: CDR1 MNHEY, CDR2 SVGAGI. Trimming shortened V by 8 bases and J by 4 bases, and 14 bases separated the two germline ends. CDR3 length: 13 residues.

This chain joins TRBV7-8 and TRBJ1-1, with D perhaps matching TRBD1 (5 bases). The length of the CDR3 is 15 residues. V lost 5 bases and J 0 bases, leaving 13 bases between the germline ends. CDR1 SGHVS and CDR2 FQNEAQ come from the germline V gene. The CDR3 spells CASSPQTVLNTEAFF. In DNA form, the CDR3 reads TGTGCCAGCAGCCCCCAGACAGTTCTGAACACTGAAGCTTTCTTT.

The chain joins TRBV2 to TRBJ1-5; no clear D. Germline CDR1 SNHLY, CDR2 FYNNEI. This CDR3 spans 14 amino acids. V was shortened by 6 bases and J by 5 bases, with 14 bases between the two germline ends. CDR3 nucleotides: TGTGCCAGCAGGAGGGAGGGCGGGGATCAGCCCCAGCATTTT. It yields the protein CASRREGGDQPQHF.

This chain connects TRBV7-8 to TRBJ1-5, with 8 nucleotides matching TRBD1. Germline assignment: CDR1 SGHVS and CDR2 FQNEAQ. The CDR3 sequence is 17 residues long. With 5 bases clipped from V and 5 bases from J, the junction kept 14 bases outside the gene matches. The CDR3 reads CASSPPPRTGYHQPQHF. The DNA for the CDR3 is TGTGCCAGCAGCCCGCCCCCACGGACAGGGTACCATCAGCCCCAGCATTTT.

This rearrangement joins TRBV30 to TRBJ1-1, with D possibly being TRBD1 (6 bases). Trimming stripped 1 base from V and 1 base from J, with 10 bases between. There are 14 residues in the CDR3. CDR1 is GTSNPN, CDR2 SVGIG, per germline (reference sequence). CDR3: CAWSGGQGNTEAFF. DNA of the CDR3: TGTGCCTGGAGTGGGGGACAAGGGAACACTGAAGCTTTCTTT. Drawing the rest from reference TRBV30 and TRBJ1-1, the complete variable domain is SQTIHQWPATLVQPVGSPLSLECTVEGTSNPNLYWYRQAAGRGLQLLFYSVGIGQISSEVPQNLSASRPQDRQFILSSKKLLLSDSGFYLCAWSGGQGNTEAFFGQGTRLTVV.

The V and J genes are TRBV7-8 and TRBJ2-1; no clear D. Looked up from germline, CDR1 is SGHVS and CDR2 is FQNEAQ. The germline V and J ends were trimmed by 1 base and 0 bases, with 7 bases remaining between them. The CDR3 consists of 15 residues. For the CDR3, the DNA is TGTGCCAGCAGCTTAGTAGCCCCCTCCTACAATGAGCAGTTCTTC. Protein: CASSLVAPSYNEQFF.

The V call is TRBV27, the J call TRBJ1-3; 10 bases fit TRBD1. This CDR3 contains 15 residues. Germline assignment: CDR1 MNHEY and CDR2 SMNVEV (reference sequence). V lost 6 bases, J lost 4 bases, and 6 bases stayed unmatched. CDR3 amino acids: CASRTGQGKGNTIYF. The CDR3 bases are TGTGCCAGCAGGACGGGACAGGGGAAGGGAAACACCATATATTTT.

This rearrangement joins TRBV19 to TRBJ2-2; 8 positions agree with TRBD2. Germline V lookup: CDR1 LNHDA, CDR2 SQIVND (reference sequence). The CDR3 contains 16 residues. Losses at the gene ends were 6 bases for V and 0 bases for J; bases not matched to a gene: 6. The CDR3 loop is CASRITSGANTGELFF. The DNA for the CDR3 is TGTGCCAGTAGAATAACTAGCGGCGCGAACACCGGGGAGCTGTTTTTT.